The sequence of this T cell receptor (beta chain) was determined in a study of T cells in Graves' hyperthyroidism and ophthalmopathy. Per the germline V gene, CDR1 is SEHNR and CDR2 is FQNEAQ (reference sequence). CDR3 length: 14 amino acids. The J segment lost 3 bases and the V segment lost 3 bases, leaving 1 base of the junction unmatched. There are many counts of this clonotype. Researchers took RNA transcripts and amplified the TCR beta CDR3 regions from them. TCR CDR3 underwent first-round RT-PCR with the HTBI primer set. TCRdb reprocessed the multiplex PCR reads via MiXCR and lists one record per CDR3 protein. The sample holds a few hundred thousand distinct CDR3 sequences; 35% to 55% are singletons and the top ten take approximately 7.5%. Uncontrolled infection, other autoimmune disease, pregnancy or lactation led to exclusion.

This chain joins TRBV7-9 and TRBJ1-4; 7 bases match TRBD1. Sequenced sample: peripheral blood or thyroid tissue (not recorded which). This TCR was recovered from a woman under 30 with Graves' hyperthyroidism. Here the CDR3 reads CASSFGTANEKLFF. In DNA form, the CDR3 reads TGTGCCAGCAGCTTCGGGACAGCTAATGAAAAACTGTTTTTT. Based on the CDR3 plus reference TRBV7-9 and TRBJ1-4, the full variable domain is DTGVSQNPRHKITKRGQNVTFRCDPISEHNRLYWYRQTLGQGPEFLTYFQNEAQLEKSRLLSDRFSAERPKGSFSTLEIQRTEQGDSAMYLCASSFGTANEKLFFGSGTQLSVL.